The following is a TCR beta chain sequence with its context. Original data processing: Amplification from reference gene primers served as the basis for estimated nucleated cell counts. Method: immunoSEQ multiplex PCR; TCRdb's copy keeps in-frame clones and lacks some. The D gene and trimming were derived from the DNA, and the V and J assignments and clone size from that table. The sample has around 47,000 clones, about four fifths seen once. This sample is part of a study of blood T cell repertoires in COVID-19. Study as a whole: The United States, Italy and Spain were the sources of the acute and convalescent COVID-19 samples. Sample material is recorded as cDNA or gDNA derived from T cells, B-cell-depleted T cells, or PBMCs.

Per the germline V gene, CDR1 is MGHRA and CDR2 is YSYEKL. Trimming cost V 3 bases and J 5 bases; bases outside gene matches: 4. The CDR3 consists of 15 residues. The chain is built from TRBV4-1 and TRBJ2-1; 10 bases are a match to TRBD1. The source material was peripheral blood. The TCR comes from a man aged 70-80 years with active COVID-19. CDR3 region: CASSHRDRGNNEQFF. CDR3 in DNA: TGCGCCAGCAGCCATCGGGACAGGGGAAACAATGAGCAGTTCTTC.